The rows below give T cell receptor beta chains drawn from one sample of a study of blood T cells in healthy people across ages. Each CDR3 protein gets one entry after TCRdb re-called the 5' RACE reads with MiXCR. The sample includes more than 650,000 distinct CDR3 sequences, 53% of them seen just once. The specimen was blood. These receptors all come from a man at least 80 years old in good health. Both conserved end residues are part of each CDR3. Fields, in order: J gene, V gene, clone size, D gene, CDR3 protein, CDR3 DNA. A D gene is named only where the DNA matches it firmly. Expanded clones get a size class; other rows say once, few or many, or leave the size out.

J: TRBJ1-5
V: TRBV5-1
size: NA
D: NA
CDR3: CASSLGQPYSNQPQHF
DNA: TGCGCCAGCAGCTTGGGACAGCCTTATAGCAATCAGCCCCAGCATTTT

J: TRBJ2-7
V: TRBV6-6
size: few
D: TRBD1
CDR3: CATGRGQGSTYEQYF
DNA: TGTGCCACCGGGCGGGGACAGGGGTCAACCTACGAGCAGTACTTC

J: TRBJ2-7
V: TRBV6-2/TRBV6-3
size: NA
D: NA
CDR3: CASSPDREQYF
DNA: TGTGCCAGCAGTCCGGATCGCGAGCAGTACTTC

J: TRBJ2-1
V: TRBV6-2/TRBV6-3
size: NA
D: TRBD2
CDR3: CASSLLAGEYYEQFF
DNA: TGTGCCAGCAGTCTCCTAGCGGGAGAATACTATGAGCAGTTCTTC

J: TRBJ2-7
V: TRBV9
size: few
D: TRBD2
CDR3: CASSVNPGLGDGQYF
DNA: TGTGCCAGCAGCGTCAACCCGGGACTAGGGGACGGGCAGTACTTC

J: TRBJ2-7
V: TRBV7-3
size: few
D: NA
CDR3: CASSPGTIPSYEQYF
DNA: TGTGCCAGCAGCCCCGGGACAATACCCTCCTACGAGCAGTACTTC

J: TRBJ2-7
V: TRBV20-1
size: many
D: TRBD2
CDR3: CSALGGENGASYEQYF
DNA: TGCAGTGCCCTTGGGGGGGAAAATGGGGCATCCTACGAGCAGTACTTC

J: TRBJ2-3
V: TRBV7-2
size: NA
D: NA
CDR3: CASSLVPAVADTQYF
DNA: TGTGCCAGCAGCTTAGTTCCGGCCGTGGCAGATACGCAGTATTTT

J: TRBJ2-1
V: TRBV11-2
size: few
D: NA
CDR3: CASSLVDQLYNEQFF
DNA: TGTGCCAGCAGCTTAGTGGATCAACTCTACAATGAGCAGTTCTTC

J: TRBJ2-1
V: TRBV2
size: NA
D: NA
CDR3: CASSAEGRSSYNEQFF
DNA: TGTGCCAGCAGCGCTGAGGGACGGAGCTCCTACAATGAGCAGTTCTTC

J: TRBJ2-5
V: TRBV5-1
size: few
D: TRBD2
CDR3: CASSLDLADQETQYF
DNA: TGCGCCAGCAGCTTGGACCTAGCGGATCAAGAGACCCAGTACTTC

J: TRBJ2-1
V: TRBV20-1
size: NA
D: NA
CDR3: CSASGLGGLSLEQFF
DNA: TGCAGTGCTAGTGGGTTAGGGGGACTTTCTCTCGAGCAGTTCTTC

J: TRBJ2-1
V: TRBV7-2
size: NA
D: NA
CDR3: CASSIARVINEQFF
DNA: TGTGCCAGCAGCATTGCCAGGGTGATCAATGAGCAGTTCTTC

J: TRBJ1-5
V: TRBV13
size: NA
D: NA
CDR3: CASKGRQPQHF
DNA: TGTGCCAGCAAAGGTCGGCAGCCCCAGCATTTT

J: TRBJ1-2
V: TRBV11-1
size: NA
D: TRBD1
CDR3: CASSQQGDGYTF
DNA: TGTGCCAGCAGCCAACAGGGGGATGGCTACACCTTC

J: TRBJ2-3
V: TRBV2
size: once
D: TRBD2
CDR3: CASRGSGIATQYF
DNA: TGTGCCAGCAGGGGCAGCGGGATAGCTACGCAGTATTTT

J: TRBJ2-1
V: TRBV7-3
size: once
D: NA
CDR3: CASSLLALGDEQFF
DNA: TGTGCCAGCAGCTTATTGGCCCTGGGGGATGAGCAGTTCTTC

J: TRBJ2-7
V: TRBV20-1
size: NA
D: TRBD2
CDR3: CSAREREGPYEQYF
DNA: TGCAGTGCTAGGGAGCGGGAGGGCCCCTACGAGCAGTACTTC

J: TRBJ2-7
V: TRBV27
size: once
D: TRBD2
CDR3: CASSPLSGRPSYEQYF
DNA: TGTGCCAGCAGTCCCTTGAGCGGGAGGCCGTCCTACGAGCAGTACTTC

J: TRBJ2-1
V: TRBV29-1
size: NA
D: NA
CDR3: CSVLSPYNEQFF
DNA: TGCAGCGTTTTGAGCCCCTACAATGAGCAGTTCTTC

J: TRBJ2-3
V: TRBV6-2/TRBV6-3
size: few
D: NA
CDR3: CASRRTGTDTQYF
DNA: TGTGCCAGCAGACGAACAGGGACAGATACGCAGTATTTT

J: TRBJ2-3
V: TRBV2
size: NA
D: NA
CDR3: CACILSLGLGTDTQYF
DNA: TGTGCCTGCATCCTCTCGTTGGGACTTGGGACAGATACGCAGTATTTT

J: TRBJ1-2
V: TRBV7-3
size: few
D: TRBD1
CDR3: CASSPTGTGDGYTF
DNA: TGTGCCAGCAGCCCTACCGGGACAGGAGATGGCTACACCTTC

J: TRBJ1-3
V: TRBV9
size: once
D: NA
CDR3: CASSSWQNSGNTIYF
DNA: TGTGCCAGCAGCTCCTGGCAGAACTCTGGAAACACCATATATTTT

J: TRBJ2-7
V: TRBV11-2
size: NA
D: TRBD2
CDR3: CASSLLGNSGRAHAYEQYF
DNA: TGTGCCAGCAGCCTCTTAGGGAATAGCGGGAGGGCCCACGCCTACGAGCAGTACTTC

J: TRBJ2-1
V: TRBV7-2
size: NA
D: TRBD2
CDR3: CASSSPRGGRIDEQFF
DNA: TGTGCCAGCAGCTCCCCAAGGGGCGGGAGGATCGATGAGCAGTTCTTC

J: TRBJ2-2
V: TRBV6-5
size: NA
D: NA
CDR3: CAVRGIGELFF
DNA: TGTGCGGTTAGAGGGATCGGGGAGCTGTTTTTT

J: TRBJ2-3
V: TRBV5-1
size: NA
D: NA
CDR3: CASSWEGGSTDTQYF
DNA: TGCGCCAGCAGCTGGGAGGGGGGGAGCACAGATACGCAGTATTTT

J: TRBJ2-7
V: TRBV29-1
size: NA
D: NA
CDR3: CSVWGGPSYEQYF
DNA: TGCAGCGTTTGGGGGGGCCCCTCCTACGAGCAGTACTTC

J: TRBJ2-5
V: TRBV11-2
size: NA
D: TRBD1
CDR3: CASSVDRGQTQYF
DNA: TGTGCCAGCAGCGTAGACAGGGGACAGACCCAGTACTTC

J: TRBJ2-7
V: TRBV7-2
size: NA
D: NA
CDR3: CASSFGSQNTQYF
DNA: TGTGCCAGCAGCTTTGGCAGCCAAAATACCCAGTACTTC

J: TRBJ2-3
V: TRBV11-2
size: NA
D: TRBD2
CDR3: CASSMPGLAGERYAYF
DNA: TGTGCCAGCAGCATGCCGGGACTAGCGGGAGAAAGATACGCGTATTTT

J: TRBJ2-2
V: TRBV5-1
size: many
D: TRBD2
CDR3: CASSLELAGNGELFF
DNA: TGCGCCAGCAGCTTGGAACTAGCGGGCAACGGGGAGCTGTTTTTT

J: TRBJ2-3
V: TRBV12-3/TRBV12-4
size: NA
D: NA
CDR3: CASSFTSSAAGVFLRDRYAYF
DNA: TGTGCCAGCAGTTTTACCTCGTCGGCCGCGGGAGTGTTTCTGAGGGACAGATACGCGTATTTT